This passage covers 23 T cell receptor beta chains from one sample sequenced in a study of T-cell memory formation after mild COVID-19. Each CDR3 protein gets one entry after TCRdb re-called the 5' RACE reads with MiXCR. The sample lists approximately 350,000 distinct CDR3 sequences; over 25% were seen once. What was sequenced was PBMCs or a T cell subset sorted from them (not recorded which). The receptor set was obtained from an adult woman who had mild COVID-19 (a few samples of this study predate the infection). Cell type and time point are not known.

The chain combines TRBV5-1 with TRBJ2-3, with D perhaps matching TRBD2 (6 bases). Trimming stripped 4 bases from V and 1 base from J, with 13 bases between. The CDR3 length is 15 residues. The germline V gene encodes CDR1 SGHRS and CDR2 YFSETQ. For the CDR3, the DNA is TGCGCCAGCAGCAGAGGTCCGGGAGGCACAGATACGCAGTATTTT. It is translated as CASSRGPGGTDTQYF.

The chain employs TRBV27 and TRBJ1-2; 7 bases line up with TRBD1. The length of the CDR3 is 14 residues. J gave up 4 bases and V 4 bases, and 6 bases lay outside the gene matches. Per germline, CDR1 MNHEY and CDR2 SMNVEV (reference sequence). The CDR3 spells CASSSQGQLYGYTF. CDR3 in DNA: TGTGCCAGCAGTTCACAGGGACAGCTCTATGGCTACACCTTC.

The rearrangement uses TRBV5-6 and TRBJ2-7; TRBD2 matches 14 bases. The trim removed 3 bases at V and 1 base at J, leaving 3 bases unmatched. The germline CDR1 and CDR2 sequences are SGHDT and YYEEEE. The CDR3 runs 16 residues. CDR3 DNA: TGTGCCAGCAGCTGGGGACTAGCGGGAGTTTCCTACGAGCAGTACTTC. It translates to CASSWGLAGVSYEQYF.

This clonotype was counted between two and nine times. This rearrangement joins TRBV20-1 to TRBJ2-1; TRBD2 is a possible D gene (8 bases). V was pared by 0 bases and J by 7 bases, with 16 bases between. This CDR3 comprises 15 residues. The germline CDR1 and CDR2 sequences are DFQATT and SNEGSKA (reference sequence). CDR3 bases: TGCAGTGCTAGAGATGTTCGGGAGGGGGCTAATGAGCAGTTCTTC. It translates to CSARDVREGANEQFF.

The chain joins TRBV21-1 to TRBJ1-2. TRBV21-1 is classified as a pseudogene. The CDR3 runs to 14 residues. The CDR3 DNA follows: TGTGCCAGCAGCAGGTCGGGGCCCTTCTATGGCTACACCTTC. This encodes CASSRSGPFYGYTF.

In this sample, this clonotype turned up a few times. This sequence joins TRBV7-2 and TRBJ2-3; D uncertain. V was pared by 1 base and J by 4 bases, with 6 bases between. This CDR3 is 13 amino acids long. CDR1 is SGHTA, CDR2 FQGNSA, per germline. CDR3 amino acids: CASSLVLSDTQYF. The CDR3 DNA is TGTGCCAGCAGCTTAGTTCTATCAGATACGCAGTATTTT.

The chain carries TRBV5-5 and TRBJ2-5; no reliable D call. Looked up from germline, CDR1 is SGHKS and CDR2 is YYEKEE (reference sequence). V gave up 3 bases and J gave up 1 base, with 7 bases separating them. This CDR3 is built from 13 residues. The CDR3 reads CASSWASQETQYF. The CDR3 DNA sequence: TGTGCCAGCAGCTGGGCCTCCCAAGAGACCCAGTACTTC.

The sample holds a few counts of this clonotype. This chain joins TRBV12-5 and TRBJ2-2; D gene unclear. The germline gives CDR1 LGHNT, CDR2 FRNRAP. V was pared by 6 bases and J by 5 bases, with 7 bases between. The CDR3 loop spans 12 amino acids. The CDR3 region is CASGYETGELFF. The CDR3 coding sequence is TGTGCTAGTGGGTATGAAACCGGGGAGCTGTTTTTT.

The rearrangement links TRBV27 to TRBJ1-1, with D hard to call. Germline CDR1 and CDR2: MNHEY and SMNVEV (reference sequence). The CDR3 consists of 13 residues. V dropped 3 bases and J dropped 3 bases, with 8 bases sitting between them. The CDR3 nucleotides read TGTGCCAGCAGTTTGGCTGTGCACACTGAAGCTTTCTTT. Its translation: CASSLAVHTEAFF.

This clonotype was detected a few times. This rearrangement joins TRBV20-1 to TRBJ1-2; D is uncertain. This CDR3 is built from 12 residues. Trimming shortened V by 3 bases and J by 7 bases, and 12 bases separated the two germline ends. CDR1 and CDR2 (germline): DFQATT, SNEGSKA (reference sequence). The chain's CDR3 is CSARRDRGGYTF. The CDR3 coding sequence is TGCAGTGCTAGGAGAGATCGGGGTGGCTACACCTTC.

The V gene is TRBV2, the J gene TRBJ1-2; 7 bases line up with TRBD1. Germline loops: CDR1 SNHLY, CDR2 FYNNEI. V trimming: 4 bases; J trimming: 4 bases; junction bases outside the gene matches: 6. This CDR3 comprises 14 residues. CDR3 region: CASSGQGPGYGYTF. The CDR3 nucleotides read TGTGCCAGCAGTGGACAGGGCCCGGGCTATGGCTACACCTTC.

This chain's CDR3 is CASTIGPNTEAFF. The CDR3 DNA reads TGTGCCAGCACCATAGGGCCTAACACTGAAGCTTTCTTT. This chain uses TRBV11-1 with TRBJ1-1, with D unclear. CDR1 is SGHAT and CDR2 is FQDESV in the germline V gene (reference sequence). The CDR3 extends over 13 amino acids. With 7 bases removed from V and 2 bases from J, the gap between germline ends came to 11 bases. The complete variable domain, with remaining parts taken from reference TRBV11-1 and TRBJ1-1, reads EAEVAQSPRYKITEKSQAVAFWCDPISGHATLYWYRQILGQGPELLVQFQDESVVDDSQLPKDRFSAERLKGVDSTLKIQPAELGDSAMYLCASTIGPNTEAFFGQGTRLTVV.

The genes are TRBV5-1 and TRBJ2-3; either TRBD1 or TRBD2 may supply D (5 bases each). V gave up 4 bases and J gave up 6 bases, with 21 bases separating them. The length of the CDR3 is 16 residues. Germline CDR1 is SGHRS and CDR2 is YFSETQ. As DNA, the CDR3 is TGCGCCAGCAGCCCCTACGGGAACCGGGGCGCGGATACGCAGTATTTT. Translation: CASSPYGNRGADTQYF.

V gene TRBV29-1 combines with J gene TRBJ1-2; the match to TRBD1 covers 8 bases. Trimming took 0 bases from V and 7 from J; bases not matched to a gene: 7. Germline lookup yields CDR1 SQVTM and CDR2 ANQGSEA. CDR3 size: 14 residues. The CDR3 bases are TGCAGCGTTGAAGATTACAGGGGGACCGCTGGCTACACCTTC. Translated, it gives CSVEDYRGTAGYTF.

The CDR3 region is CASSLRQYGAFF. CDR3 nucleotides: TGTGCCAGCAGTCTAAGACAATACGGAGCTTTCTTT. The chain is built from TRBV3-1 and TRBJ1-1; D unclear. CDR3 length: 12 amino acids. Trimming cost V 6 bases and J 10 bases, with 15 bases left between them. Germline CDR1 reads LGHDT; CDR2 reads YNNKEL (reference sequence). Full variable domain (outside the CDR3, taken from reference TRBV3-1 and TRBJ1-1): DTAVSQTPKYLVTQMGNDKSIKCEQNLGHDTMYWYKQDSKKFLKIMFSYNNKELIINETVPNRFSPKSPDKAHLNLHINSLELGDSAVYFCASSLRQYGAFFGQGTRLTVV.

This CDR3 reads CASSLSRDRGRLGCPQHF. The CDR3 DNA is TGTGCCAGCAGTTTATCACGGGACAGGGGGCGCCTTGGGTGTCCCCAGCATTTT. The chain carries TRBV12-3 or TRBV12-4 and TRBJ1-5; TRBD1 matches at 12 bases. J lost 10 bases, V lost 2 bases, and 15 bases had no gene match. CDR3 length: 18 residues.

The chain uses TRBV6-5 and TRBJ2-3; D might be TRBD2 (6 bases). Trimming removed 5 bases at V and 8 bases at J, with 17 bases between. The CDR3 is 14 amino acids. CDR1 is MNHEY and CDR2 is SVGAGI in the germline V gene. Here the CDR3 reads CASSPGGLIATQYF. The CDR3 DNA sequence: TGTGCCAGCAGTCCCGGGGGATTGATCGCTACGCAGTATTTT.

This sequence joins TRBV6-6 and TRBJ1-5; TRBD1 is a possible D gene (6 bases). Trimming removed 6 bases from V and 0 bases from J, with 6 bases in between. The CDR3 is 13 residues long. The germline CDR1 and CDR2 sequences are MNHNY and SVGAGI (reference sequence). CDR3 coding DNA: TGTGCCAGCAGGGGGGCTAGCAATCAGCCCCAGCATTTT. Protein sequence: CASRGASNQPQHF.

The V gene is TRBV12-3 or TRBV12-4, the J gene TRBJ2-3, with TRBD1 matching over 8 bases. CDR3 size: 18 residues. V was clipped by 4 bases and J by 0 bases; unmatched bases: 12. The CDR3 DNA follows: TGTGCCAGCAGTTCACCGGTAGACAGGGGCGCTAGCACAGATACGCAGTATTTT. It translates to CASSSPVDRGASTDTQYF.

The chain links TRBV6-5 to TRBJ2-6; D not resolved. This CDR3 is built from 20 residues. From germline, CDR1 is MNHEY and CDR2 SVGAGI. With 6 bases removed from V and 5 bases from J, the gap between germline ends came to 29 bases. The CDR3 protein is CASSPLPPRPGAKRANVLTF. The CDR3 bases are TGTGCCAGCAGCCCTCTCCCCCCCCGTCCGGGCGCTAAGAGGGCCAACGTCCTGACTTTC.

The rearrangement links TRBV7-9 to TRBJ1-1; maybe TRBD1 (6 bases). From germline, CDR1 is SEHNR and CDR2 FQNEAQ (reference sequence). The V and J ends lost 6 bases and 2 bases respectively, with 16 bases between them. CDR3 length equals 15 residues. CDR3: CASRAGTSPNTEAFF. The CDR3 DNA reads as TGTGCCAGCAGGGCCGGGACATCTCCTAACACTGAAGCTTTCTTT.

This chain joins TRBV7-2 and TRBJ2-3, with D perhaps matching TRBD2 (6 bases). Trimming shortened V by 3 bases and J by 2 bases, and 12 bases separated the two germline ends. CDR1 is SGHTA, CDR2 FQGNSA, per germline. This CDR3 has 15 residues. CDR3 sequence (DNA): TGTGCCAGCAGCTTCGGGACTGGGGCCACAGATACGCAGTATTTT. It codes for CASSFGTGATDTQYF.

This chain links TRBV5-6 with TRBJ1-6, with TRBD1 as a possible D gene (6 bases). V dropped 0 bases and J dropped 3 bases, with 7 bases sitting between them. The CDR3 consists of 15 residues. Germline lookup yields CDR1 SGHDT and CDR2 YYEEEE. As DNA, the CDR3 is TGTGCCAGCAGCTTGGAGGGGGGCTATAATTCACCCCTCCACTTT. Translating gives CASSLEGGYNSPLHF.